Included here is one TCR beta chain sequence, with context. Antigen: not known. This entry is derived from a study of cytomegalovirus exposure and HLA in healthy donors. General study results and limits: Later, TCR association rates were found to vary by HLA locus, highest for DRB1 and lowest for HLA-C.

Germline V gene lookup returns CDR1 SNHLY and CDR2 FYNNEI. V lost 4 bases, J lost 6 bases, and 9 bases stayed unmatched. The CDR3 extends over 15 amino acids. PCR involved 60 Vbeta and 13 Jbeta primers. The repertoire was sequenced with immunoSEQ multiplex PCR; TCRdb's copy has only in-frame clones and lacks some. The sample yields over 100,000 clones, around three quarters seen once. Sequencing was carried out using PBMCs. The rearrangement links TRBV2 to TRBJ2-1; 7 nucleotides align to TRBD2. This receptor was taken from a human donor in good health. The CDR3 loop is CASSGGAGRINEQFF. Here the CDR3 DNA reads TGTGCCAGCAGTGGGGGAGCGGGGCGAATCAATGAGCAGTTCTTC.